The text below deals with one T cell receptor (beta chain). The record originates from a study of blood T cell repertoires in COVID-19. The method was immunoSEQ multiplex PCR; TCRdb's version includes in-frame clones alone and lacks a portion of them. The sample includes 150,000 to 200,000 clones, about 90% of them seen just once. CDR1 is SGHAT, CDR2 FQDESV, per germline (reference sequence). With V trimmed by 5 bases and J by 1 base, 6 bases remained unmatched. The CDR3 totals 15 residues. The TCR sequence derives from a man aged 25-45 years with COVID-19, enrolled during active disease. Sequencing was carried out using peripheral blood. This chain links TRBV11-1 with TRBJ2-3; 7 bases are shared with TRBD1. CDR3 in DNA: TGTGCCAGCAGCCACAACACAGGGGGCACAGATACGCAGTATTTT. Amino acids: CASSHNTGGTDTQYF. The complete variable domain, with remaining parts taken from reference TRBV11-1 and TRBJ2-3, reads EAEVAQSPRYKITEKSQAVAFWCDPISGHATLYWYRQILGQGPELLVQFQDESVVDDSQLPKDRFSAERLKGVDSTLKIQPAELGDSAMYLCASSHNTGGTDTQYFGPGTRLTVL.